The present T cell receptor beta chain was sequenced within a study of control samples from healthy donors and cancer patients. Trimming shortened V by 5 bases and J by 1 base, and 9 bases separated the two germline ends. Looked up from germline, CDR1 is KGHDR and CDR2 is SFDVKD. The CDR3 totals 14 residues. The repertoire was sequenced with immunoSEQ multiplex PCR; TCRdb's copy has only in-frame clones and lacks some. The table records more than 150,000 clones, 92% of them present only once. J is TRBJ2-3 and V is TRBV24-1; D may be TRBD1 or TRBD2 (5 bases each). The TCR originated in a woman in her twenties or thirties in good health. Sequenced material: blood. This CDR3 is CATSGGPRTDTQYF. The CDR3 DNA reads TGTGCCACCAGTGGGGGACCACGCACAGATACGCAGTATTTT.